The table lists the clone carrying this T cell receptor (beta chain) with many counts. The data were taken from a study of regulatory T cells in long-lasting Graves disease. The authors built TCR beta libraries using iRepertoire HTBI primers and Arm-PCR of CDR3 regions. TCRdb recomputed calls from the multiplex PCR reads with MiXCR, one row per CDR3 protein. The profile shows 400,000 to 500,000 distinct CDR3 sequences, roughly 15% of them singletons. The time point denotes: newly diagnosed GD, antithyroid drugs for less than 3 months. After RNA was extracted from PBMCs, the TCR library was made from it. With 6 bases clipped from V and 0 bases from J, the junction kept 9 bases outside the gene matches. The length of the CDR3 is 16 residues. Germline CDR1 MNHEY, CDR2 SMNVEV (reference sequence). These data were also filed under a second study, of T cells in Graves' hyperthyroidism and ophthalmopathy. That work contributes: Patients aged 18 to 65 with hyperthyroidism were newly diagnosed, with duration under 2 months. With the HTBI primer set, the TCR CDR3 went through a first round of RT-PCR. In the blood, most expanded thyroid clonotypes above 0.001 appeared as well.

The V call is TRBV27, the J call TRBJ2-3, with TRBD2 matching over 7 bases. This TCR derives from a woman between 18 and 30 years old with Graves disease. This specimen consisted of peripheral blood mononuclear cells (PBMCs), obtained at new diagnosis, from a patient treated with antithyroid drugs. The CDR3 DNA reads TGTGCCAGCAGCATCCTAAGCGGGGCTAGCACAGATACGCAGTATTTT. Protein sequence: CASSILSGASTDTQYF.